The present entry profiles one T cell receptor (beta chain) with its context. The data are from a study of blood T cell repertoires in COVID-19. For the study at large: Italy, Spain and the United States were the sources of the convalescent and acute COVID-19 samples. The analysed material was cDNA or gDNA that came from T cells, B-cell-depleted T cells, or PBMCs.

Original processing methods: It was from reference gene primer amplification that nucleated cell counts were estimated. TCRdb's table, derived via immunoSEQ multiplex PCR, lists solely in-frame clones and lacks some. The V and J calls and the clone size are those of that table, but D and trimming were determined from the DNA. This table has some 150,000 clones, around 87% appearing once. The CDR3 runs to 16 residues. Looked up from germline, CDR1 is LGHNA and CDR2 is YSLEER. V lost 4 bases to trimming and J lost 5 bases; unmatched junction nucleotides: 10. The sequenced material came from peripheral blood. This rearrangement joins TRBV4-3 to TRBJ2-2; TRBD1 matches 7 bases. The origin of this receptor is a man aged 50 or older who had recovered from COVID-19. The CDR3 DNA reads as TGCGCCAGCAGCCGAGGAACAGGGGCTGGTACCGGGGAGCTGTTTTTT. Translating gives CASSRGTGAGTGELFF.